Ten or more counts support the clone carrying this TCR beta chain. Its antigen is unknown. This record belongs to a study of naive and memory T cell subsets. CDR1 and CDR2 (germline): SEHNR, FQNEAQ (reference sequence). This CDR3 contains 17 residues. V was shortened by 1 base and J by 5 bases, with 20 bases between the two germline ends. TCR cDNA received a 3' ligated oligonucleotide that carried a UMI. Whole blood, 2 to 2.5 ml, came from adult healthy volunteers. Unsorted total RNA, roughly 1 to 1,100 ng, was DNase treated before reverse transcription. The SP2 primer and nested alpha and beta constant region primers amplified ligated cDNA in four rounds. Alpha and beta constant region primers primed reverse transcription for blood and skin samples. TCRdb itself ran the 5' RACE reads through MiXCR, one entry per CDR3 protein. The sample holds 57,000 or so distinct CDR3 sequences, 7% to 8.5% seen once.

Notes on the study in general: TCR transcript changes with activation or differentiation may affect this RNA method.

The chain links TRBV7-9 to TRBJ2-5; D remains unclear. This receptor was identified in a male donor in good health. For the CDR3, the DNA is TGTGCCAGCAGCTTAGAGATGGTGCGGCAGGTCGGCGAGACCCAGTACTTC. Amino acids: CASSLEMVRQVGETQYF. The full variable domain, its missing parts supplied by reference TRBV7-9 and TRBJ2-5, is DTGVSQNPRHKITKRGQNVTFRCDPISEHNRLYWYRQTLGQGPEFLTYFQNEAQLEKSRLLSDRFSAERPKGSFSTLEIQRTEQGDSAMYLCASSLEMVRQVGETQYFGPGTRLLVL.